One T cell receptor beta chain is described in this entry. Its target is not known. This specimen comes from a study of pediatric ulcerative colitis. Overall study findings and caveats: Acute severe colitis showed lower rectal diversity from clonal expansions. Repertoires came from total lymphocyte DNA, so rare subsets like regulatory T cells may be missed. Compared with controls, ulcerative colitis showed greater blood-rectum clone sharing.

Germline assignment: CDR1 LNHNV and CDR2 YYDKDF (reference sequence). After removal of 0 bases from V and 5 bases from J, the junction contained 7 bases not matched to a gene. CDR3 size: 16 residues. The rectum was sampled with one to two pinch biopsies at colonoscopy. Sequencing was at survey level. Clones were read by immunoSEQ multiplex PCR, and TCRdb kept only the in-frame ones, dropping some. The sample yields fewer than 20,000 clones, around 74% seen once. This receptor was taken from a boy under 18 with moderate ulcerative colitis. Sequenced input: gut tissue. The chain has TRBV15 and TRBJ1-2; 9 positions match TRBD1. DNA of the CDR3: TGTGCCACCAGCAGAGACGGACAGGGGATCTTTTATGGCTACACCTTC. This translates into CATSRDGQGIFYGYTF.